A selection of T cell receptor beta chains follows, all from one sample in a study of T cell repertoires in cytomegalovirus infection. Their specific antigens are unknown. TCRdb re-derived calls from the reads in MiXCR, one entry per CDR3 protein. The profile covers 140,000 to 150,000 distinct CDR3 sequences, with around 32% appearing a single time and 52% taken by the ten largest. This specimen was CD8+ T cells from cultured PBMCs, taken from culture after CMV antigen stimulation. The receptors stem from a human donor in good health (CMV status not recorded). Some clones in this sample may be carry-over from other donors' samples. Each CDR3 is given with its conserved first and last residue. The order of the fields is CDR3 DNA, CDR3 protein, J gene, clone size, D gene, V gene. D genes are given only for firm matches. Rows give clone size only sometimes, using once, few, many, or a class for an expanded clone.

DNA: TGTGCCAGCAGCTCTGAGGGACAGGCCAACCACGAGCAGTACTTC; CDR3: CASSSEGQANHEQYF; J: TRBJ2-7; size: many; D: TRBD1; V: TRBV5-4
DNA: TGCGCCAGCAGTCATTTTTTCAGGGATAATGAGCAGTTCTTC; CDR3: CASSHFFRDNEQFF; J: TRBJ2-1; size: .; D: .; V: TRBV23-1
DNA: TGTGCCAGCACCCCAGATACAGGGGATCGGACTGAAGCTTTCTTT; CDR3: CASTPDTGDRTEAFF; J: TRBJ1-1; size: few; D: TRBD1; V: TRBV6-1
DNA: TGTGCCAGCAGTGATTTATGGGGGGACTATGGCTACACCTTC; CDR3: CASSDLWGDYGYTF; J: TRBJ1-2; size: few; D: .; V: TRBV2
DNA: TGTGCCAGCAGCCAAGGGGGGACTACACGAGATACGCAGTATTTT; CDR3: CASSQGGTTRDTQYF; J: TRBJ2-3; size: .; D: TRBD2; V: TRBV3-1
DNA: TGTGCCAGCAGCCCCGTTCAGCGGTGGGATGAGCAGTTCTTC; CDR3: CASSPVQRWDEQFF; J: TRBJ2-1; size: few; D: .; V: TRBV5-4
DNA: TGTGCCAGCAGCTTGGTGAGCGGACTAGCGGGGACCTACTGGGAGCAGTACTTC; CDR3: CASSLVSGLAGTYWEQYF; J: TRBJ2-7; size: many; D: TRBD2; V: TRBV7-2
DNA: TGTGCCAGCAGCTTATATGGCAGGGAGGATGGTGGTGCTTTCTTT; CDR3: CASSLYGREDGGAFF; J: TRBJ1-1; size: .; D: .; V: TRBV7-8
DNA: TGTGCCAGCAGCTTAGGGGGACTAGCGGGGGGGCCAGATACGCAGTATTTT; CDR3: CASSLGGLAGGPDTQYF; J: TRBJ2-3; size: many; D: TRBD2; V: TRBV7-6
DNA: TGCGCCAGCAGCTTGGATACAGGGGGTAACTCCTACGAGCAGTACTTC; CDR3: CASSLDTGGNSYEQYF; J: TRBJ2-7; size: .; D: TRBD1; V: TRBV5-1
DNA: TGTGCCAGCAGCTCTATTAATAGCGATAGCTCCTACAATGAGCAGTTCTTC; CDR3: CASSSINSDSSYNEQFF; J: TRBJ2-1; size: .; D: .; V: TRBV5-5
DNA: TGTGCCAGCAGCCGGGGCCTGAACACCGGGGAGCTGTTTTTT; CDR3: CASSRGLNTGELFF; J: TRBJ2-2; size: few; D: .; V: TRBV27
DNA: TGTGCCAGCAGCCCCACCCCGGACAGATACTCCTACAATGAGCAGTTCTTC; CDR3: CASSPTPDRYSYNEQFF; J: TRBJ2-1; size: .; D: .; V: TRBV4-1
DNA: TGTGCCAGCAGTTACTCATGGGGGGCCGATGAGCAGTTCTTC; CDR3: CASSYSWGADEQFF; J: TRBJ2-1; size: .; D: .; V: TRBV6-5
DNA: TGCGCCAGCAGCCACAACTACGAGCAGTACTTC; CDR3: CASSHNYEQYF; J: TRBJ2-7; size: few; D: .; V: TRBV4-1
DNA: TGTGCCAGCAGCTTATGGGCGCGAACTGAAGCTTTCTTT; CDR3: CASSLWARTEAFF; J: TRBJ1-1; size: few; D: .; V: TRBV11-2
DNA: TGTGCCACCAGCATACACGGGGGGGCGCGGTCGGATGGCTACACCTTC; CDR3: CATSIHGGARSDGYTF; J: TRBJ1-2; size: .; D: .; V: TRBV15
DNA: TGTGCCAGCAGCTTAGGGTCAGAGGACGCTTTCTTT; CDR3: CASSLGSEDAFF; J: TRBJ1-1; size: few; D: .; V: TRBV7-9
DNA: TGTGCCAGCAGCCCCGGACAGGGTTCGCATGGCTACACCTTC; CDR3: CASSPGQGSHGYTF; J: TRBJ1-2; size: .; D: TRBD1; V: TRBV7-3
DNA: TGTGCCAGCAGCCCCCTTGGGGCGCTGGCCGAGCAGTTCTTC; CDR3: CASSPLGALAEQFF; J: TRBJ2-1; size: many; D: .; V: TRBV7-2
DNA: TGCGCCAGCAGCCGGTTGTCCTCAGATACGCAGTATTTT; CDR3: CASSRLSSDTQYF; J: TRBJ2-3; size: few; D: .; V: TRBV5-1
DNA: TGTGCCAGCAGCTTAGCGGGGGTCGCGAACGAGCAGTACTTC; CDR3: CASSLAGVANEQYF; J: TRBJ2-7; size: .; D: .; V: TRBV7-9
DNA: TGTGCCAGCAGCGTGGGACAGCCTAGCAATCAGCCCCAGCATTTT; CDR3: CASSVGQPSNQPQHF; J: TRBJ1-5; size: many; D: TRBD1; V: TRBV7-8
DNA: TGTGCCAGCAGCTTCGGACAGAACAATGAGCAGTTCTTC; CDR3: CASSFGQNNEQFF; J: TRBJ2-1; size: .; D: .; V: TRBV7-9
DNA: TGCGCCAGCAGACCGCTAGCGGGGGGCCTCAATGAGCAGTTCTTC; CDR3: CASRPLAGGLNEQFF; J: TRBJ2-1; size: .; D: TRBD2; V: TRBV4-1
DNA: TGTGCCAGCAGGGTTAGTTCGGTTAGAGCAGATACGCAGTATTTT; CDR3: CASRVSSVRADTQYF; J: TRBJ2-3; size: .; D: .; V: TRBV2
DNA: TGCGCCAGCAGCGGACAGGCGCTCAATGAAGCTTTCTTT; CDR3: CASSGQALNEAFF; J: TRBJ1-1; size: .; D: TRBD1; V: TRBV4-1
DNA: TGTGCCAGCAGCTTCGGGACTATCGTCACTGAAGCTTTCTTT; CDR3: CASSFGTIVTEAFF; J: TRBJ1-1; size: few; D: .; V: TRBV7-2
DNA: TGTGCCAGCAGCCCCTGGACAGGTTCCTACGAGCAGTACTTC; CDR3: CASSPWTGSYEQYF; J: TRBJ2-7; size: once; D: TRBD1; V: TRBV13
DNA: TGTGCCAGCAGCTCCCTAAGTCGTCTCGAGACACATGAGCAGTTCTTC; CDR3: CASSSLSRLETHEQFF; J: TRBJ2-1; size: few; D: .; V: TRBV7-8
DNA: TGTGCCAGCTCATCATCCCCAAGGGGCGTGAACACTGAAGCTTTCTTT; CDR3: CASSSSPRGVNTEAFF; J: TRBJ1-1; size: many; D: .; V: TRBV18
DNA: TGTGCCAGCAGCACACGGGCCAATGAGCAGTTCTTC; CDR3: CASSTRANEQFF; J: TRBJ2-1; size: .; D: .; V: TRBV13
DNA: TGTGCCGCAACACCCGGGTACGGTCAGCCCCAGCATTTT; CDR3: CAATPGYGQPQHF; J: TRBJ1-5; size: few; D: .; V: TRBV2
DNA: TGTGCCAGCAGCTCCGGACGATGGGGAAACACCATATATTTT; CDR3: CASSSGRWGNTIYF; J: TRBJ1-3; size: .; D: .; V: TRBV13
DNA: TGTGCCAGCAGACTTGGGGGCACCGGGGAGCTGTTTTTT; CDR3: CASRLGGTGELFF; J: TRBJ2-2; size: few; D: .; V: TRBV12-3/TRBV12-4
DNA: TGCGCCAGCAGCCAAGTATCGGGGAATTCGGACGAGCAGTACTTC; CDR3: CASSQVSGNSDEQYF; J: TRBJ2-7; size: few; D: .; V: TRBV4-1
DNA: TGTGCCATCAGTGGAATGGGGGACTATGGCTACACCTTC; CDR3: CAISGMGDYGYTF; J: TRBJ1-2; size: many; D: .; V: TRBV10-3
DNA: TGTGCCAGCAGCCTTTCGACTTCTCCGATGAGGGAGACCCAGTACTTC; CDR3: CASSLSTSPMRETQYF; J: TRBJ2-5; size: .; D: .; V: TRBV3-1
DNA: TGTGCCAGCAGTGAAGTAGGGGAAGAGGAAAAACTGTTTTTT; CDR3: CASSEVGEEEKLFF; J: TRBJ1-4; size: .; D: .; V: TRBV2
DNA: TGTGCCAGCAGCTCCACAAGCTATGGCTACACCTTC; CDR3: CASSSTSYGYTF; J: TRBJ1-2; size: many; D: .; V: TRBV7-2
DNA: TGTGCCAGCAGCCTGGGAGCGGGGACCAGCACAGATACGCAGTATTTT; CDR3: CASSLGAGTSTDTQYF; J: TRBJ2-3; size: .; D: TRBD2; V: TRBV7-6
DNA: TGTGCCAGCAGTTTAGTGCTACAGGTCGAAAACACCATATATTTT; CDR3: CASSLVLQVENTIYF; J: TRBJ1-3; size: .; D: .; V: TRBV12-3/TRBV12-4
DNA: TGTGCCTGGAGTATTGATTTCCCGGAAACAAGGAACACTGAAGCTTTCTTT; CDR3: CAWSIDFPETRNTEAFF; J: TRBJ1-1; size: .; D: .; V: TRBV30
DNA: TGTGCCAGCAGTTTAAAACCGGGACAGGGGGGTTTTTTTGTCACTGAAGCTTTCTTT; CDR3: CASSLKPGQGGFFVTEAFF; J: TRBJ1-1; size: few; D: TRBD1; V: TRBV27
DNA: TGTGCCAGCACCTTAGTCGCGGCAGATAGCAATCAGCCCCAGCATTTT; CDR3: CASTLVAADSNQPQHF; J: TRBJ1-5; size: .; D: .; V: TRBV11-2
DNA: TGTGCCAGCAGTTTATCCCCCACAGGGATGGGTGGCTACACCTTC; CDR3: CASSLSPTGMGGYTF; J: TRBJ1-2; size: .; D: .; V: TRBV12-3/TRBV12-4
DNA: TGTGCCAGTAGTAGCCGAGTATCGGATACAGGGAAGTATAGCAATCAGCCCCAGCATTTT; CDR3: CASSSRVSDTGKYSNQPQHF; J: TRBJ1-5; size: .; D: .; V: TRBV19
DNA: TGTGCCACCAGTGACTCCCTCCAACGAGGGGGGAACATTCAGTACTTC; CDR3: CATSDSLQRGGNIQYF; J: TRBJ2-4; size: .; D: .; V: TRBV24-1
DNA: TGTGCCAGTAGTATCGGACTTTCCTACAATGAGCAGTTCTTC; CDR3: CASSIGLSYNEQFF; J: TRBJ2-1; size: once; D: .; V: TRBV19
DNA: TGTGCCAGCAGTTTCCCGGGGGGGCAAGTCAATGAGCAGTTCTTC; CDR3: CASSFPGGQVNEQFF; J: TRBJ2-1; size: .; D: TRBD2; V: TRBV12-3/TRBV12-4